This TCR beta chain is from a study of blood T cell repertoires in COVID-19. V dropped 4 bases and J dropped 0 bases, with 7 bases sitting between them. Germline-derived CDR1 and CDR2 are LGHDT and YNNKEL (reference sequence). The CDR3 extends over 13 amino acids. How the authors handled the data: Amplification from reference gene primers served as the basis for estimated nucleated cell counts. Sequencing was performed with immunoSEQ multiplex PCR; in TCRdb, only in-frame clones are kept and a portion is missing. V, J and clone size derive from that table, while D and trimming were established from the DNA sequence. Of hundreds of thousands of clones in the sample, about nine tenths are singletons; the top ten hold more than 8.5%.

The TCR sequence derives from a woman between 18 and 29 years old who had recovered from COVID-19. The sequenced sample consisted of PBMCs or T cells enriched from blood (not recorded which). V is TRBV3-1 (or the pseudogene TRBV3-2) and J is TRBJ2-7, with D hard to call. CDR3 DNA: TGTGCCAGCAGCCCCTCTAGCTCCTACGAGCAGTACTTC. Amino acids: CASSPSSSYEQYF.